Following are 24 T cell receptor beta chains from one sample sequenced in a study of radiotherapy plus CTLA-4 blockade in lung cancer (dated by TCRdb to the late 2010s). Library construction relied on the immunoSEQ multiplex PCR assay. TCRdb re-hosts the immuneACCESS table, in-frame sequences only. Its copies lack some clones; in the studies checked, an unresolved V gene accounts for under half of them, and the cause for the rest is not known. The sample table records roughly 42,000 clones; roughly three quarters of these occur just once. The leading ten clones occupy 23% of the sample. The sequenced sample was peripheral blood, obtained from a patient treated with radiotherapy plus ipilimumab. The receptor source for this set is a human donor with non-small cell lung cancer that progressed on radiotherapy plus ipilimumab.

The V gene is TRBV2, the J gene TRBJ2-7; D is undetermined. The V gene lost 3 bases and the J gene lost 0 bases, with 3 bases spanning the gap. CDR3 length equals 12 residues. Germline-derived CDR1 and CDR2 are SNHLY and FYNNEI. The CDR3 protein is CASSDSSYEQYF. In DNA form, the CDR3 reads TGTGCCAGCAGTGACAGCTCCTACGAGCAGTACTTC.

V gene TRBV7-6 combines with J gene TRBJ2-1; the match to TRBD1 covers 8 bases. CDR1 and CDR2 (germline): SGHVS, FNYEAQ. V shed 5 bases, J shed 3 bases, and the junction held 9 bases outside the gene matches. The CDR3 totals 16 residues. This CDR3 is CASSQGEDRDYNEQFF. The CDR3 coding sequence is TGTGCCAGCAGCCAAGGCGAGGACAGGGACTACAATGAGCAGTTCTTC.

CDR3 DNA: TGTGCCAGCAGGACTAGCGGGGGTCCTCTCGAGCAGTACTTC. Amino acids: CASRTSGGPLEQYF. The chain links TRBV7-2 to TRBJ2-7; 12 bases agree with TRBD2. Germline CDR1 is SGHTA and CDR2 is FQGNSA. The CDR3 is 14 residues long. V gave up 6 bases and J gave up 6 bases; unmatched junction bases: 6.

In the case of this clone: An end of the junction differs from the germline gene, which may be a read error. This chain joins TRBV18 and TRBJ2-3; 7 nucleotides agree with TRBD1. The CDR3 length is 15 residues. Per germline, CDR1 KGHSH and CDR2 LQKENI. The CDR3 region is CTSSLTSTGLDTQYF. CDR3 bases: TGTACCAGCTCACTTACATCGACAGGGCTAGATACGCAGTATTTT.

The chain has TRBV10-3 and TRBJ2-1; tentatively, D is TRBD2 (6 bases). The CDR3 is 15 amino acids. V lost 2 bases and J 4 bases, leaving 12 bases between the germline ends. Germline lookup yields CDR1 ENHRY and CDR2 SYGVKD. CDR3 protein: CAISERGVVYNEQFF. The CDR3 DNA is TGTGCCATCAGTGAGCGCGGGGTGGTTTACAATGAGCAGTTCTTC.

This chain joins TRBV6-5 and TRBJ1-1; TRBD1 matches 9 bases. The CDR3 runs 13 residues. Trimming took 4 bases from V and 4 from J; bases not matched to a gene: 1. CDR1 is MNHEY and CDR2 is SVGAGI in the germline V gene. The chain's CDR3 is CASSSTGGTEAFF. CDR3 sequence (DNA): TGTGCCAGCAGTTCGACAGGGGGCACTGAAGCTTTCTTT.

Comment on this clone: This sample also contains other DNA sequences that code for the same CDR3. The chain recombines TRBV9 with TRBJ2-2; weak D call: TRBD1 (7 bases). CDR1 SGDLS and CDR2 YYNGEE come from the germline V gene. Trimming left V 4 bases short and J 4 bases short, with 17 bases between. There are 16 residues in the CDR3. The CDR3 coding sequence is TGTGCCAGCAGCCCCAGACAGGGAGGCGGCACCGGGGAGCTGTTTTTT. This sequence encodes CASSPRQGGGTGELFF.

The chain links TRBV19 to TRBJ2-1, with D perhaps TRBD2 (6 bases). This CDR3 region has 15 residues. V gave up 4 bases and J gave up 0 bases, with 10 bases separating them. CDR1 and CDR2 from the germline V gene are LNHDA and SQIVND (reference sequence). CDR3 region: CASSKAGSSYNEQFF. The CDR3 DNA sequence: TGTGCCAGTAGTAAAGCGGGTAGCTCCTACAATGAGCAGTTCTTC.

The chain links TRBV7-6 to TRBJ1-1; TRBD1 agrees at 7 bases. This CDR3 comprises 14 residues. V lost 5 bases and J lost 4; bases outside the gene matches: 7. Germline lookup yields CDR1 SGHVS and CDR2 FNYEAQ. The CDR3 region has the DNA TGTGCCAGCAGCGAGGGACAGTATAGCACTGAAGCTTTCTTT. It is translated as CASSEGQYSTEAFF.

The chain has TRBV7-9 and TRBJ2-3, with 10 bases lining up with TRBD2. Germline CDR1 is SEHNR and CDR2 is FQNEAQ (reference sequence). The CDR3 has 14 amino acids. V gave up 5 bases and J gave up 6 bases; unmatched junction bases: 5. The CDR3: CASSTGLAPDTQYF. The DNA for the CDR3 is TGTGCCAGCAGCACGGGACTAGCGCCGGATACGCAGTATTTT.

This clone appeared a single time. CDR3 amino acids: CASSYDRAGIQPQHF. CDR3 DNA: TGTGCCAGCAGTTATGACAGGGCGGGCATTCAGCCCCAGCATTTT. The V gene is TRBV2, the J gene TRBJ1-5; 7 positions match TRBD1. After removal of 5 bases from V and 6 bases from J, the junction contained 10 bases not matched to a gene. This CDR3 region has 15 residues. Germline values: CDR1 SNHLY, CDR2 FYNNEI.

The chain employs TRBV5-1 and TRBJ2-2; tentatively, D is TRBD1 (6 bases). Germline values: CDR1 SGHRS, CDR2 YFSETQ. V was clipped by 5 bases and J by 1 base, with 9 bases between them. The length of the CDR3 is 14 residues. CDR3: CASSPGQNTGELFF. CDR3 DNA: TGCGCCAGCAGTCCGGGACAGAACACCGGGGAGCTGTTTTTT.

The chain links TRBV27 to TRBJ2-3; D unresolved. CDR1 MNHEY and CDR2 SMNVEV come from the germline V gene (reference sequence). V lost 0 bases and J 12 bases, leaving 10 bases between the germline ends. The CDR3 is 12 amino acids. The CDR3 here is CASSLSGQPQYF. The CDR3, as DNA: TGTGCCAGCAGTTTATCGGGCCAGCCCCAGTATTTT.

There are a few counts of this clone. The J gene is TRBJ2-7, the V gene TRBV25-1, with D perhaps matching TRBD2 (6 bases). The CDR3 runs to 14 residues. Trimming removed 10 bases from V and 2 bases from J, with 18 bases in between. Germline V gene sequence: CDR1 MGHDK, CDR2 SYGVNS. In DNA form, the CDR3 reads TGTGCCACCGAATGGGGACTTTCTCCCTACGAGCAGTACTTC. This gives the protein CATEWGLSPYEQYF.

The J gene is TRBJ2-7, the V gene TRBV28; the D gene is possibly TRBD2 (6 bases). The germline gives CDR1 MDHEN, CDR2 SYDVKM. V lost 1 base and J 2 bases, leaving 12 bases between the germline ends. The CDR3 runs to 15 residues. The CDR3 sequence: CASSLFPGGPYEQYF. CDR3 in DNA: TGTGCCAGCAGTTTATTCCCCGGGGGACCCTACGAGCAGTACTTC.

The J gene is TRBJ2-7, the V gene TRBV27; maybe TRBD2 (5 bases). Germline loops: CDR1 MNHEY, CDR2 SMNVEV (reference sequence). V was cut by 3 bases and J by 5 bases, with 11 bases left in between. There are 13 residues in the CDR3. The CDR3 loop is CASSFAGVHEQYF. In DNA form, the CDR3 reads TGTGCCAGCAGTTTTGCCGGGGTCCACGAGCAGTACTTC.

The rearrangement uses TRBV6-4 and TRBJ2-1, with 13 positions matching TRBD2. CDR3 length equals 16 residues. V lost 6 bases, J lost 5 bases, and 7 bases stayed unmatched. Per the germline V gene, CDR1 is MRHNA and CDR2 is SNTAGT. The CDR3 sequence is CASSKGLAGFHNEQFF. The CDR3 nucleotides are TGTGCCAGCAGCAAGGGACTAGCGGGGTTTCACAATGAGCAGTTCTTC.

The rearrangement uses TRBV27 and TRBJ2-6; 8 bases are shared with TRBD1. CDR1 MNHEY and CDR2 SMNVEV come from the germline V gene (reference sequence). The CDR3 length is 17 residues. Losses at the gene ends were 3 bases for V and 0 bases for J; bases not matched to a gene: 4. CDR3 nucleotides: TGTGCCAGCAGTTTTGGACAGGGACTCTCTGGGGCCAACGTCCTGACTTTC. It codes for CASSFGQGLSGANVLTF.

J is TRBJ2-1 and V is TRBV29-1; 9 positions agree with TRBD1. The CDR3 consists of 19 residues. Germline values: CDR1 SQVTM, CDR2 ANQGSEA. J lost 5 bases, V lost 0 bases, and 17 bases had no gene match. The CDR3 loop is CSVEELYRGRGTVDNEQFF. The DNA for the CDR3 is TGCAGCGTTGAAGAACTTTACAGGGGGCGCGGGACCGTAGACAATGAGCAGTTCTTC.

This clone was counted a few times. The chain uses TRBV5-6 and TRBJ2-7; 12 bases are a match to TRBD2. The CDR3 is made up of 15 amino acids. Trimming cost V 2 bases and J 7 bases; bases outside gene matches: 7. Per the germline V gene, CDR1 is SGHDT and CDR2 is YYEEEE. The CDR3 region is CASSFTSGGFGEQYF. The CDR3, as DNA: TGTGCCAGCAGCTTTACTAGCGGGGGGTTTGGGGAGCAGTACTTC.

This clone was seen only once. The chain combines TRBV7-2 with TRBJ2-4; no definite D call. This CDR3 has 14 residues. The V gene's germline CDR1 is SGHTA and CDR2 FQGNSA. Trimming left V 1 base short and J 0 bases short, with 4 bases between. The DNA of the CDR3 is TGTGCCAGCAGCTTAGGTCTAGCCAAAAACATTCAGTACTTC. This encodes CASSLGLAKNIQYF.

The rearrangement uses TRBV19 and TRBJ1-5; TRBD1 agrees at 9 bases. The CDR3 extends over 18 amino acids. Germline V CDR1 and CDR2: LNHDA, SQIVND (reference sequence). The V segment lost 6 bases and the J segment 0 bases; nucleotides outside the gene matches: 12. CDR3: CASSLLGGQGGSNQPQHF. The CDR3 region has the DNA TGTGCCAGTAGCCTCCTAGGGGGACAGGGTGGTAGCAATCAGCCCCAGCATTTT.

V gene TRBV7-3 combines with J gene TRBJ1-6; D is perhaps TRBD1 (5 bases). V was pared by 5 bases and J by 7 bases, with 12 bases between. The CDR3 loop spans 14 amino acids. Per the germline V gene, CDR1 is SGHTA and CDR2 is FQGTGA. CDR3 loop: CASSQDSSNSPLHF. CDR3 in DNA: TGTGCCAGCAGCCAAGACAGCTCCAATTCACCCCTCCACTTT.

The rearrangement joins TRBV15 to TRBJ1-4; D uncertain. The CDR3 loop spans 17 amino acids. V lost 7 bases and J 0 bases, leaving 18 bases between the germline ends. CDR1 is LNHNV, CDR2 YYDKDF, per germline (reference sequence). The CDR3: CATTQRDLSATNEKLFF. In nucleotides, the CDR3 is TGTGCCACCACCCAGCGGGATCTTAGTGCAACTAATGAAAAACTGTTTTTT.